This T cell receptor beta chain was sequenced for a study of blood T cells in healthy people across ages. Study-wide context: T cells yielded about one barcoded beta molecule per two cells through template switching. Overall study results and limits: A greater number of naive CD4+ cells and higher diversity distinguished long-lived donors from aged donors. Across the age range, TCR beta diversity per million T cells fell in a roughly linear way.

On this clonotype itself: The antigen remains undetermined.

Trimming took off 5 bases at V and 7 bases at J, with 21 bases between the two ends. Germline V gives CDR1 DFQATT, CDR2 SNEGSKA (reference sequence). The CDR3 is 14 amino acids. Next came a second PCR, run for about 6 to 11 cycles, which used a sample-barcoded 5' primer along with a J-beta primer mix. In TCRdb, the 5' RACE reads were re-called with MiXCR into one record per CDR3 protein. This sample has about 1,800,000 distinct CDR3 sequences, with 28% found just once. The V gene is TRBV20-1, the J gene TRBJ2-7, with D uncertain. This sequence originates from a woman aged 25 to 39 in good health. The specimen was blood. CDR3 nucleotides: TGCAGTGCTTCCCGAACTGGCTCCTACAATGAGCAGTACTTC. Protein product: CSASRTGSYNEQYF.